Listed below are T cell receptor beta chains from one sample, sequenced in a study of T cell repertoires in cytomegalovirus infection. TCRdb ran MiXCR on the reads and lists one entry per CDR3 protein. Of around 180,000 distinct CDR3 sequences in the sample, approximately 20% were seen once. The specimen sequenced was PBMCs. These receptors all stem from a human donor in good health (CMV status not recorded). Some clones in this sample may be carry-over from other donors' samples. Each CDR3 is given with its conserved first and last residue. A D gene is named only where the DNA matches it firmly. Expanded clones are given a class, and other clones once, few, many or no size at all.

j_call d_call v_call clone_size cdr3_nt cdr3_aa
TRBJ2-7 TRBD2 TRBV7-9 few TGTGCCAGCGGACCTAGCGGCTCCTACGAGCAGTACTTC CASGPSGSYEQYF
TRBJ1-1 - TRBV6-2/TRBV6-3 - TGTGCCAGCAGGAACAGGGAGAGCACTGAAGCTTTCTTT CASRNRESTEAFF
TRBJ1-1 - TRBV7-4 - TGTGCCAGCAGTGAACTGAACACTGAAGCTTTCTTT CASSELNTEAFF
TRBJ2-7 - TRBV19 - TGTGCCAGTAGTATCCCGGGGCTCGAGCAGTACTTC CASSIPGLEQYF
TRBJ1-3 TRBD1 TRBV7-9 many TGTGCCAGCAGCTCCATTTTCGGGACAGGGGAAGGAAACACCATATATTTT CASSSIFGTGEGNTIYF
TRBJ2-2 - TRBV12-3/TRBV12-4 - TGTGCCAGCAAACCAGCAGGGGTAGTCACCGGGGAGCTGTTTTTT CASKPAGVVTGELFF
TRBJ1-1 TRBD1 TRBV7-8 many TGTGCCAGCAGCTTAGCGATCACAGGGGGGCCGAACACTGAAGCTTTCTTT CASSLAITGGPNTEAFF
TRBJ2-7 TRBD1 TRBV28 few TGTGCCAGCAGTTTAATTGAGGGTTCGGGACAGCTCTACGAGCAGTACTTC CASSLIEGSGQLYEQYF
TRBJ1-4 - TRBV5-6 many TGTGCCAGTTCTAGGGTTCACGCCAATTCTGGTGAAAAACTGTTTTTT CASSRVHANSGEKLFF
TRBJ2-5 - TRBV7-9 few TGTGCCAGCAGCGATACTCCGGGGCCTCAAGAGACCCAGTACTTC CASSDTPGPQETQYF
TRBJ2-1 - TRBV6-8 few TGTGCCAGCAGTTACCTTCGCAGCGGAGGGATTGAGCAGTTCTTC CASSYLRSGGIEQFF
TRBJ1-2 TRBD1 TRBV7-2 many TGTGCCAGCAGTTGGACAGGGGTGTCTAACTATGGCTACACCTTC CASSWTGVSNYGYTF
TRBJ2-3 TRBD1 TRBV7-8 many TGTGCCAGCAGCGTCACAGGGGGAAACACAGATACGCAGTATTTT CASSVTGGNTDTQYF
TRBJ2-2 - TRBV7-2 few TGTGCCAGCAGCTTCGAGGGTCGGAGCACCGGGGAGCTGTTTTTT CASSFEGRSTGELFF
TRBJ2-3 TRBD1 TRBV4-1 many TGCGCCAGCAGCCAAGATACAGGGGGCACAGATACGCAGTATTTT CASSQDTGGTDTQYF
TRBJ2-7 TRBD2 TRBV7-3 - TGTGCCAGCAGCTTAGGGGCAGGGCGGGGGACTTTCGACGAGCAGTACTTC CASSLGAGRGTFDEQYF
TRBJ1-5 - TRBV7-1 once TGTGCCAGCAGCGCCACTGGGGGAGCCGATCAGCCCCAGCATTTT CASSATGGADQPQHF
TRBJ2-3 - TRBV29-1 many TGCAGCGTTGGACACACAGATACGCAGTATTTT CSVGHTDTQYF
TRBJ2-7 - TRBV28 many TGTGCCAGCAGTTTGTGGGCAGACCCTTCCTACGAGCAGTACTTC CASSLWADPSYEQYF
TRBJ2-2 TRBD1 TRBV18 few TGTGCCAGCACAATCAACAGGGGGCACACCGGGGAGCTGTTTTTT CASTINRGHTGELFF
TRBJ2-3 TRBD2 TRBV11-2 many TGTGCCAGCCCTAGCGGAACTAGCACAGATACGCAGTATTTT CASPSGTSTDTQYF
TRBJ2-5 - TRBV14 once TGTGACAGCAGCCGAGGACCGGCCTCCCAAGAGACCCAGTACTTC CDSSRGPASQETQYF
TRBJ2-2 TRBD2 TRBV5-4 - TGTGCCAGCAGCCCGGGGACTAGCGGGAACACCGGGGAGCTGTTTTTT CASSPGTSGNTGELFF
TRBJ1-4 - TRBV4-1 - TGCGCCAGCAGCCAAGATCAGGACGTTGAAAAACTGTTTTTT CASSQDQDVEKLFF
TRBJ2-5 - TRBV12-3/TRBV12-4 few TGTGCCAGCAGTTTATTCGGACAGCAAGAGACCCAGTACTTC CASSLFGQQETQYF
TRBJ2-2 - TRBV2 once TGTGCCAGCAGTCCCTCGCGCGGGGAGCTGTTTTTT CASSPSRGELFF
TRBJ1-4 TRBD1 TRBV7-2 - TGTGCCAGCAGCCATAACAGGGGGCCTAATGAAAAACTGTTTTTT CASSHNRGPNEKLFF
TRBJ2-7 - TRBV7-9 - TGTGCCAGCAGCTCGATGAGCTCCTACGAGCAGTACTTC CASSSMSSYEQYF
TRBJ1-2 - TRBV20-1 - TGCAGTGCTAGGGCAGGGAGTGACTATGGCTACACCTTC CSARAGSDYGYTF
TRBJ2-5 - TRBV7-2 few TGTGCCAGCAGAATCGGGGAGACCCAGTACTTC CASRIGETQYF
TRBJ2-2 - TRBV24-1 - TGTGCCACCAGTGATTCGACAGGAACCGGGGAGCTGTTTTTT CATSDSTGTGELFF
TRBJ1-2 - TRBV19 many TGTGCCAGTAGTCCCCCCTTGGGAGGGACCAACTATGGCTACACCTTC CASSPPLGGTNYGYTF
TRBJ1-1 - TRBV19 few TGTGCCAGTAGTCCTCGGGACACTTCGGGTTATACTGAAGCTTTCTTT CASSPRDTSGYTEAFF
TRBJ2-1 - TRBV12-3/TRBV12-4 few TGTGCCAGCAGGTCCGGACAGTCCTACAATGAGCAGTTCTTC CASRSGQSYNEQFF
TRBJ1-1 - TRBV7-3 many TGTGCCAGCAGCTTAAATACAGGGTTGGACACTGAAGCTTTCTTT CASSLNTGLDTEAFF
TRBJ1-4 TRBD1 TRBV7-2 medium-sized TGTGCCAGCAGCTCCGGGACAGGGGAACGGGTTAATGAAAAACTGTTTTTT CASSSGTGERVNEKLFF
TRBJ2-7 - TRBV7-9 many TGTGCCAGCAGCCCAAGCAGGACTCCCTACGAGCAGTACTTC CASSPSRTPYEQYF
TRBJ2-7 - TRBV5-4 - TGTGCCAGCAGCTGGAAGGGGAGTACCTACGAGCAGTACTTC CASSWKGSTYEQYF
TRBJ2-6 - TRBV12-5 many TGTGCTAGTGGTCCTCCAGGGGCTGGGGCCAACGTCCTGACTTTC CASGPPGAGANVLTF
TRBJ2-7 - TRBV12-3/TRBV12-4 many TGTGCCAGCAGTTTAGGAGGCCCACTGCAGTACTTC CASSLGGPLQYF
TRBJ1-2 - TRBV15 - TGTGCCACCAGCAGAGGAGGGGGCTATGGCTACACCTTC CATSRGGGYGYTF
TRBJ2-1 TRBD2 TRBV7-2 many TGTGCCAGCAGCCTTGTGGCGGGAGTGTCCCCCTACAATGAGCAGTTCTTC CASSLVAGVSPYNEQFF
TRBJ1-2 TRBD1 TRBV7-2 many TGTGCCAGCAGCCGAAATCGACAGGGGGGTGGCTACACCTTC CASSRNRQGGGYTF
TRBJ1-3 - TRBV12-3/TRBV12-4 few TGTGCCAGCAGGGAAGACAGGTTCTCTGGAAACACCATATATTTT CASREDRFSGNTIYF
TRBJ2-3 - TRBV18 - TGTGCCAGCTCACGCCGGGACGGATCAGATACGCAGTATTTT CASSRRDGSDTQYF
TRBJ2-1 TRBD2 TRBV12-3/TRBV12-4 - TGTGCCAGCAGTTTAAGAACTAGCGGGAGAGGGCACAATGAGCAGTTCTTC CASSLRTSGRGHNEQFF
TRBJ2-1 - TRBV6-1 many TGTGCCAGCAGTGAAGCGCTTCGGTATGAGCAGTTCTTC CASSEALRYEQFF
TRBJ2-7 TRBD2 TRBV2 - TGTGCCAGCATCGGACTAGTTGAGGTTGGCGAGCAGTACTTC CASIGLVEVGEQYF
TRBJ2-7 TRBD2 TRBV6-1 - TGTGCCAGCAGTGGAAGCGGGAGGGCCTACGAGCAGTACTTC CASSGSGRAYEQYF
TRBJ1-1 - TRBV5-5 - TGTGCCAGCAGGGCGACAGCTTTTGGAACTGAAGCTTTCTTT CASRATAFGTEAFF
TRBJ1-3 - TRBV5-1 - TGCGCCAGCAGCTTGGAGCGGGGCTCCTCTGGAAACACCATATATTTT CASSLERGSSGNTIYF
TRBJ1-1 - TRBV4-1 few TGCGCCAGCAGCCAAGCTGGGTTTGGCACTGAAGCTTTCTTT CASSQAGFGTEAFF
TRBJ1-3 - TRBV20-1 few TGCAGTGCTAGGGACGGTAGCTCTGGAAACACCATATATTTT CSARDGSSGNTIYF
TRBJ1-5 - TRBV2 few TGTGCCAGCGCGGGGAACAATCAGCCCCAGCATTTT CASAGNNQPQHF
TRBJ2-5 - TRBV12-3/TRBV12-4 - TGTGCCAGCAGTTTTAGCCCTCAAGAGACCCAGTACTTC CASSFSPQETQYF
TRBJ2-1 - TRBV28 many TGTGCCAGCAGTTTAAGTTCCTACAATGAGCAGTTCTTC CASSLSSYNEQFF
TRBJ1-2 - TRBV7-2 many TGTGCCAGCAGCTATACCCAGGGCCGAGGCTACACCTTC CASSYTQGRGYTF
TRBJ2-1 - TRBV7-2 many TGTGCCAGCAGCTTAATCACGGGTGGCAATGAGCAGTTCTTC CASSLITGGNEQFF
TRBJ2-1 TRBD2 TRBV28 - TGTGCCAGCAGTTTATATACTAGCGGGAGCAATGAGCAGTTCTTC CASSLYTSGSNEQFF